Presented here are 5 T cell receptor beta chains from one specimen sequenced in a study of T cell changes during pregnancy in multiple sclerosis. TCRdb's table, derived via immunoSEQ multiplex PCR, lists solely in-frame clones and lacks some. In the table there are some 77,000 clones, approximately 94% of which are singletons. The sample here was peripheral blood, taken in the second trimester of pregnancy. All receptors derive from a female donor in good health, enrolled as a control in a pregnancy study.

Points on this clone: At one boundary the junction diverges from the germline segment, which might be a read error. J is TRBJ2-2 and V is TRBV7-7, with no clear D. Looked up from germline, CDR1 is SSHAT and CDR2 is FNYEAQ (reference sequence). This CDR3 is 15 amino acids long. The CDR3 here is CASSLERSNTGELFF. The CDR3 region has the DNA TGTGCTAGCAGCTTAGAGAGAAGCAACACCGGGGAGCTGTTTTTT.

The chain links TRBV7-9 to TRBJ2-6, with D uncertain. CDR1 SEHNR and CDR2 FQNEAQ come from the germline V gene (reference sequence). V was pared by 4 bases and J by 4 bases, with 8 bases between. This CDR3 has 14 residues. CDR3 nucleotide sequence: TGTGCCAGCAGCTCGCCCGGGGGGGCCAACGTCCTGACTTTC. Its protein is CASSSPGGANVLTF.

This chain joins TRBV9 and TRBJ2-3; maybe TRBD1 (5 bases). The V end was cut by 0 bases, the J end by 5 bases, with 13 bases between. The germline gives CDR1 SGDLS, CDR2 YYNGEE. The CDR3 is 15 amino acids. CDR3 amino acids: CASSVETATRDTQYF. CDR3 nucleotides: TGTGCCAGCAGCGTAGAGACAGCAACTCGAGATACGCAGTATTTT.

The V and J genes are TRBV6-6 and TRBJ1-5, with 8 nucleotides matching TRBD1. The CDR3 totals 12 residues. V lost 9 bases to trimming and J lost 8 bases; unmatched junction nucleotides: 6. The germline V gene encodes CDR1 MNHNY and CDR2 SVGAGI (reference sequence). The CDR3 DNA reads TGTGCCAGTACCCTACAGGGGGAGCCCCAGCATTTT. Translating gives CASTLQGEPQHF.

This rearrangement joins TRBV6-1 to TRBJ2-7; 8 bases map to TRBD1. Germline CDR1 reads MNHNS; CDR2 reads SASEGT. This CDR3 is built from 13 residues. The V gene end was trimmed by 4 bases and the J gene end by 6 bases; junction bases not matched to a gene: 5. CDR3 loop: CASSGSDRGEQYF. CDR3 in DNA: TGTGCCAGCAGTGGTAGTGACAGGGGCGAGCAGTACTTC.